This is a list of T cell receptor beta chains from one sample in a study of monozygotic twins with cystic fibrosis. The repertoire was sequenced with immunoSEQ multiplex PCR; TCRdb's copy has only in-frame clones and lacks some. The sample lists around 27,000 clones, approximately 90% seen once, with about 0.54% in the top ten. Material for sequencing was blood. These receptors originate from a girl aged 2 to 9 with cystic fibrosis. The CDR3 runs from the conserved cysteine through the conserved F or W. Fields, in order: J gene, V gene, D gene, clone size, CDR3 DNA, CDR3 protein. The D gene is left open where the match is weak. Size is omitted from some rows. Given values are once, few, many or a class for expanded clones.

j_call: TRBJ1-1
v_call: TRBV4-2
d_call: TRBD1
clone_size: NA
cdr3_nt: TGTGCCAGCAGCCAAGGTCCCCCGGGACAGGGGGCCCTGAACACTGAAGCTTTCTTT
cdr3_aa: CASSQGPPGQGALNTEAFF

j_call: TRBJ1-2
v_call: TRBV19
d_call: NA
clone_size: NA
cdr3_nt: TGTGCCAGTAGTATGGGACAAAACTATGGCTACACCTTC
cdr3_aa: CASSMGQNYGYTF

j_call: TRBJ1-4
v_call: TRBV6-6
d_call: NA
clone_size: NA
cdr3_nt: TGTGCCAGCATGGCAGGGTTCGGTGCAACTAATGAAAAACTGTTTTTT
cdr3_aa: CASMAGFGATNEKLFF

j_call: TRBJ1-4
v_call: TRBV4-3
d_call: NA
clone_size: NA
cdr3_nt: TGCGCCAGCAGCCGGGCCGACAGAGATAATGAAAAACTGTTTTTT
cdr3_aa: CASSRADRDNEKLFF

j_call: TRBJ1-1
v_call: TRBV9
d_call: NA
clone_size: NA
cdr3_nt: TGTGCCAGCAGCTCCGGGACACATGAAGCTTTCTTT
cdr3_aa: CASSSGTHEAFF

j_call: TRBJ2-5
v_call: TRBV5-1
d_call: TRBD2
clone_size: few
cdr3_nt: TGCGCCAGCAGCTTAACTAGCGGACAAGAGACCCAGTACTTC
cdr3_aa: CASSLTSGQETQYF

j_call: TRBJ2-2
v_call: TRBV9
d_call: NA
clone_size: NA
cdr3_nt: TGTGCCAGCAGCGCTTGGGCATTAAGCGGGGAGCTGTTTTTT
cdr3_aa: CASSAWALSGELFF

j_call: TRBJ2-7
v_call: TRBV5-1
d_call: NA
clone_size: NA
cdr3_nt: TGCGCCAGCAGCCCCGGGTTGGTAGGGGGCTCCTACGAGCAGTACTTC
cdr3_aa: CASSPGLVGGSYEQYF

j_call: TRBJ2-1
v_call: TRBV5-1
d_call: NA
clone_size: NA
cdr3_nt: TGCGCCAGCAGCTTGGAACTGGGTGGGGGAAAGCAGTTCTTC
cdr3_aa: CASSLELGGGKQFF

j_call: TRBJ2-7
v_call: TRBV5-1
d_call: TRBD1
clone_size: NA
cdr3_nt: TGCGCCAGCAGCTTGGAGGGACAGGGACGAGGCGAGCAGTACTTC
cdr3_aa: CASSLEGQGRGEQYF

j_call: TRBJ2-7
v_call: TRBV5-1
d_call: NA
clone_size: NA
cdr3_nt: TGCGCCAGCAGCTTGGAGAGCTCCTACGAGCAGTACTTC
cdr3_aa: CASSLESSYEQYF

j_call: TRBJ1-4
v_call: TRBV30
d_call: TRBD1
clone_size: once
cdr3_nt: TGTGCCTGGAGCACCGGACAGGGGACATATGGGGAAAAACTGTTTTTT
cdr3_aa: CAWSTGQGTYGEKLFF

j_call: TRBJ2-5
v_call: TRBV5-6
d_call: NA
clone_size: NA
cdr3_nt: TGTGCCAGCAGCCGCGGAATTAGCGGAAAAGAGACCCAGTACTTC
cdr3_aa: CASSRGISGKETQYF

j_call: TRBJ2-5
v_call: TRBV7-7
d_call: TRBD2
clone_size: NA
cdr3_nt: TGTGCCAGCAGCTTAAGCGGGAACCAAGAGACCCAGTACTTC
cdr3_aa: CASSLSGNQETQYF

j_call: TRBJ2-7
v_call: TRBV5-8
d_call: NA
clone_size: NA
cdr3_nt: TGTGCCAGCACCCACGCGTGGACCTACGAGCAGTACTTC
cdr3_aa: CASTHAWTYEQYF

j_call: TRBJ2-7
v_call: TRBV7-6
d_call: NA
clone_size: NA
cdr3_nt: TGTGCCAGCAGCTTAAGACCCTACGAGCAGTACTTC
cdr3_aa: CASSLRPYEQYF

j_call: TRBJ1-2
v_call: TRBV4-2
d_call: TRBD1
clone_size: NA
cdr3_nt: TGTGCCAGCAGCCAAGACGGGACAGGCGGCTACACCTTC
cdr3_aa: CASSQDGTGGYTF

j_call: TRBJ2-1
v_call: TRBV5-6
d_call: NA
clone_size: NA
cdr3_nt: TGTGCCAGCAGCTCTAGCGACAATGAGCAGTTCTTC
cdr3_aa: CASSSSDNEQFF

j_call: TRBJ2-4
v_call: TRBV19
d_call: NA
clone_size: NA
cdr3_nt: TGTGCCAGTAGTATTGGCCGGGGGTCAATCAAAAACATTCAGTACTTC
cdr3_aa: CASSIGRGSIKNIQYF

j_call: TRBJ1-2
v_call: TRBV18
d_call: TRBD1
clone_size: once
cdr3_nt: TGTGCCAGCTCACCACCGGGAGAAACGACAGGGATATTTGGCTACACCTTC
cdr3_aa: CASSPPGETTGIFGYTF

j_call: TRBJ2-7
v_call: TRBV5-4
d_call: NA
clone_size: once
cdr3_nt: TGTGCCAGCAGCTTGGGAACCCCTGGACTCTACGAGCAGTACTTC
cdr3_aa: CASSLGTPGLYEQYF

j_call: TRBJ2-3
v_call: TRBV9
d_call: TRBD2
clone_size: NA
cdr3_nt: TGTGCCAGCAGCGTAGCCAGAGCGGGGGGGACGAGCACAGATACGCAGTATTTT
cdr3_aa: CASSVARAGGTSTDTQYF

j_call: TRBJ2-2
v_call: TRBV7-3
d_call: NA
clone_size: NA
cdr3_nt: TGTGCCAGCAGCACAGGCTTTACCGGGGAGCTGTTTTTT
cdr3_aa: CASSTGFTGELFF

j_call: TRBJ1-2
v_call: TRBV7-9
d_call: NA
clone_size: NA
cdr3_nt: TGTGCCAGCAGCCCCCGGGACGGCTATGGCTACACCTTC
cdr3_aa: CASSPRDGYGYTF

j_call: TRBJ1-2
v_call: TRBV30
d_call: NA
clone_size: NA
cdr3_nt: TGTGCCTGGAGTGTACACGGGGTGTCTGGCTACACCTTC
cdr3_aa: CAWSVHGVSGYTF

j_call: TRBJ1-1
v_call: TRBV9
d_call: NA
clone_size: NA
cdr3_nt: TGTGCCAGCAGCCCAGCGGACAGGAACACTGAAGCTTTCTTT
cdr3_aa: CASSPADRNTEAFF

j_call: TRBJ2-2
v_call: TRBV9
d_call: NA
clone_size: NA
cdr3_nt: TGTGCCAGCAGCGCCGAGTGGACCGGGGAGCTGTTTTTT
cdr3_aa: CASSAEWTGELFF

j_call: TRBJ1-1
v_call: TRBV2
d_call: NA
clone_size: once
cdr3_nt: TGTGCCAGCACCGACATGAACACTGAAGCTTTCTTT
cdr3_aa: CASTDMNTEAFF

j_call: TRBJ2-3
v_call: TRBV18
d_call: NA
clone_size: NA
cdr3_nt: TGTGCCAGCTCACCTACTCCCCTGGGGCAGTATTTT
cdr3_aa: CASSPTPLGQYF

j_call: TRBJ1-6
v_call: TRBV7-9
d_call: NA
clone_size: NA
cdr3_nt: TGTGCCAGCAGCTTTAGGGGGGCGAGGGCCAATTCACCCCTCCACTTT
cdr3_aa: CASSFRGARANSPLHF

j_call: TRBJ1-2
v_call: TRBV5-1
d_call: TRBD1
clone_size: NA
cdr3_nt: TGCGCCAGCAGCTACGACAGGGACTATGGCTACACCTTC
cdr3_aa: CASSYDRDYGYTF

j_call: TRBJ1-6
v_call: TRBV5-1
d_call: NA
clone_size: NA
cdr3_nt: TGCGCCAGCAGCTTGGACCCCCTCGCTTATAATTCACCCCTCCACTTT
cdr3_aa: CASSLDPLAYNSPLHF

j_call: TRBJ2-7
v_call: TRBV7-2
d_call: TRBD2
clone_size: NA
cdr3_nt: TGTGCCAGCAGCTTAGGTCCCTTGCGGGGGGGGTCCGAGCAGTACTTC
cdr3_aa: CASSLGPLRGGSEQYF

j_call: TRBJ1-4
v_call: TRBV30
d_call: TRBD1
clone_size: NA
cdr3_nt: TGTGCCTGGAGTATAGGGACAGGAGTAACTGAAAAACTGTTTTTT
cdr3_aa: CAWSIGTGVTEKLFF

j_call: TRBJ2-7
v_call: TRBV7-6
d_call: NA
clone_size: NA
cdr3_nt: TGTGCCAGCAGCCTTCCATGGGACGGTACTACGAGGCAGTACTTC
cdr3_aa: CASSLPWDGTTRQYF

j_call: TRBJ1-5
v_call: TRBV6-6
d_call: NA
clone_size: NA
cdr3_nt: TGTGCCAGCAGACCAGGGATAACGGAGCCCCAGCATTTT
cdr3_aa: CASRPGITEPQHF

j_call: TRBJ1-4
v_call: TRBV7-3
d_call: NA
clone_size: once
cdr3_nt: TGTGCCAGCAGCTTAATTCAGGGTGAAAAACTGTTTTTT
cdr3_aa: CASSLIQGEKLFF

j_call: TRBJ2-7
v_call: TRBV7-2
d_call: NA
clone_size: NA
cdr3_nt: TGTGCCAGCAGCTTAGGCGCGGTGGGTGGCTACGAGCAGTACTTC
cdr3_aa: CASSLGAVGGYEQYF

j_call: TRBJ2-1
v_call: TRBV7-7
d_call: NA
clone_size: once
cdr3_nt: TGTGCCAGCAGCTTGAAACAGGGCAATGAGCAGTTCTTC
cdr3_aa: CASSLKQGNEQFF

j_call: TRBJ1-1
v_call: TRBV5-4
d_call: NA
clone_size: NA
cdr3_nt: TGTGCCAGCAGTTCGATTAAGGGACCGAACACTGAAGCTTTCTTT
cdr3_aa: CASSSIKGPNTEAFF

j_call: TRBJ1-2
v_call: TRBV14
d_call: NA
clone_size: NA
cdr3_nt: TGTGCCAGCAGCCAAGAAAGACAGGCACCCTATGGCTACACCTTC
cdr3_aa: CASSQERQAPYGYTF

j_call: TRBJ1-1
v_call: TRBV6-6
d_call: NA
clone_size: NA
cdr3_nt: TGTGCCAGCAGTTCCTGGGCAGGCCACAGTAAAGCTTTCTTT
cdr3_aa: CASSSWAGHSKAFF

j_call: TRBJ2-1
v_call: TRBV14
d_call: TRBD2
clone_size: NA
cdr3_nt: TGTGCCAGCAGCCAACTAGCGGGGCAAATCAATGAGCAGTTCTTC
cdr3_aa: CASSQLAGQINEQFF

j_call: TRBJ2-7
v_call: TRBV11-2
d_call: TRBD1
clone_size: NA
cdr3_nt: TGTGCCAGCAGCTTAGTAGGTGGACAGGGTCTCTACGAGCAGTACTTC
cdr3_aa: CASSLVGGQGLYEQYF

j_call: TRBJ1-2
v_call: TRBV15
d_call: NA
clone_size: few
cdr3_nt: TGTGCCACCAGCAGAGATGAGAGTGCAGGGCTAGACTATGGCTACACCTTC
cdr3_aa: CATSRDESAGLDYGYTF

j_call: TRBJ2-7
v_call: TRBV18
d_call: TRBD2
clone_size: few
cdr3_nt: TGTGCCAGCTCAGGACTAGCGGGGCACTACGAGCAGTACTTC
cdr3_aa: CASSGLAGHYEQYF

j_call: TRBJ1-5
v_call: TRBV30
d_call: TRBD1
clone_size: NA
cdr3_nt: TGTGCCTGGGGGACAGGGGGCGACGGTCAGCCCCAGCATTTT
cdr3_aa: CAWGTGGDGQPQHF

j_call: TRBJ1-1
v_call: TRBV30
d_call: NA
clone_size: NA
cdr3_nt: TGTGCCTGGAATTTACTCCAACCGCACACTGAAGCTTTCTTT
cdr3_aa: CAWNLLQPHTEAFF

j_call: TRBJ1-5
v_call: TRBV6-9
d_call: TRBD1
clone_size: NA
cdr3_nt: TGTGCCAGCACCAAAGGACAGGGTAGCAATCAGCCCCAGCATTTT
cdr3_aa: CASTKGQGSNQPQHF